This T cell receptor beta chain appears in the sequencing data of a study of CD8 T cells in ankylosing spondylitis. Overall study results and limits: Made up of under 10 highly homologous variants, a TCR beta motif appeared characteristic of ankylosing spondylitis blood. Within matched ankylosing spondylitis synovial fluid, disease-linked clones were reportedly significantly enriched. Some of the motif variants had earlier been found in reactive arthritis patients' fluid and blood.

A note on this clonotype: What it binds is not known.

This CDR3 region has 15 residues. Germline V CDR1 and CDR2: SGHDT, YYEEEE. The junction had 6 bases not matched to a gene; V was cut back by 0 bases and J by 6 bases. TCRdb reprocessed the 5' RACE reads with MiXCR, giving one entry per CDR3 protein. The table has tens of thousands of distinct CDR3 sequences, approximately 9.6% seen once. The sequencing sample was made of blood, either unsorted or a sorted T cell fraction (not recorded which). The rearrangement links TRBV5-6 to TRBJ2-1, with TRBD2 identical over 7 bases. This receptor was obtained from a male donor with ankylosing spondylitis. The CDR3, as DNA: TGTGCCAGCAGCTTGGGGGCGGGAGTGGTCAATGAGCAGTTCTTC. It specifies CASSLGAGVVNEQFF. Using reference TRBV5-6 and TRBJ2-1 for the parts outside the CDR3, the full variable domain is DAGVTQSPTHLIKTRGQQVTLRCSPKSGHDTVSWYQQALGQGPQFIFQYYEEEERQRGNFPDRFSGHQFPNYSSELNVNALLLGDSALYLCASSLGAGVVNEQFFGPGTRLTVL.